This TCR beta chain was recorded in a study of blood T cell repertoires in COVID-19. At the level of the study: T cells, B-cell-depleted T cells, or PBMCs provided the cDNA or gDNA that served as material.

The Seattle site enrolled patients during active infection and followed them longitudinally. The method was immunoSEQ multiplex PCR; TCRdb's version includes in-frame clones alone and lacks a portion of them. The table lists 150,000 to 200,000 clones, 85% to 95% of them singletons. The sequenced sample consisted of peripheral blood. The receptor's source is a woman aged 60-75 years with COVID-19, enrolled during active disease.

The CDR3 region is CASSRGTVWTGELFF. CDR3 in DNA: TGCGCCAGCAGCCGGGGGACTGTCTGGACCGGGGAGCTGTTTTTT. This chain joins TRBV4-3 and TRBJ2-2; perhaps TRBD2 as D (6 bases). Per the germline V gene, CDR1 is LGHNA and CDR2 is YSLEER. The length of the CDR3 is 15 residues. V was shortened by 4 bases and J by 5 bases, with 14 bases between the two germline ends.